The 21 T cell receptor beta chains in this list originate from one sample, sequenced in a study of cytomegalovirus exposure and HLA in healthy donors. The PCR ran on 60 Vbeta and 13 Jbeta primers. Measured with immunoSEQ multiplex PCR; TCRdb has only the in-frame clones, and not every one. The repertoire holds about 110,000 clones, about four fifths seen once, with less than 2% in the top ten. Material: PBMCs. The receptor set was obtained from a man between 50 and 59 years old in good health and CMV-seronegative.

The CDR3 here is CASSPGLGGQPQHF. As DNA, the CDR3 is TGTGCCAGCTCACCAGGGCTGGGAGGACAGCCCCAGCATTTT. The chain is built from TRBV18 and TRBJ1-5; D call uncertain. Germline CDR1 KGHSH, CDR2 LQKENI. V lost 2 bases and J lost 7, with 12 bases in between. This CDR3 comprises 14 residues.

The rearrangement uses TRBV14 and TRBJ1-3; D may be TRBD1 (6 bases). Germline loops: CDR1 SGHDN, CDR2 FVKESK. V was trimmed by 4 bases and J by 1 base, leaving 11 bases between them. The CDR3 extends over 15 amino acids. CDR3 DNA sequence: TGTGCCAGCAGCCCTCCTACAGGGTCTGGAAACACCATATATTTT. Protein: CASSPPTGSGNTIYF.

In the case of this clone: The junction differs from germline at one of its ends, possibly a read error. In DNA, the CDR3 is TGCGCCAGCAGTTTGGGGACTAGCGGTTCCTACGAGCAGTACTTC. Translation: CASSLGTSGSYEQYF. The V and J genes are TRBV5-1 and TRBJ2-7; 11 nucleotides align to TRBD2. This CDR3 has 15 amino acids. CDR1 is SGHRS, CDR2 YFSETQ, per germline.

The chain is built from TRBV2 and TRBJ1-1; tentatively, D is TRBD1 (5 bases). Germline V gene sequence: CDR1 SNHLY, CDR2 FYNNEI. V shed 5 bases and J shed 0 bases, with 10 bases lying between them. The CDR3 has 14 amino acids. The DNA of the CDR3 is TGTGCCAGCAGTAATCGGGGGATGAACACTGAAGCTTTCTTT. Its protein is CASSNRGMNTEAFF.

The rearrangement links TRBV30 to TRBJ1-2, with D maybe TRBD1 (6 bases). The germline CDR1 and CDR2 sequences are GTSNPN and SVGIG (reference sequence). This CDR3 is 15 amino acids long. V was pared by 2 bases and J by 9 bases, with 22 bases between. CDR3 in amino acids: CAWSHRTAGPSSYTF. Here the CDR3 DNA reads TGTGCCTGGAGTCACCGGACAGCCGGCCCGAGTAGCTACACCTTC.

The V and J genes are TRBV5-4 and TRBJ2-2, with D possibly matching TRBD1 (5 bases). This CDR3 spans 15 amino acids. Between the trimmed V and J ends, which lost 2 bases and 2 bases, there was a span of 10 bases. CDR1 SGHNT and CDR2 YYREEE come from the germline V gene (reference sequence). For the CDR3, the DNA is TGTGCCAGCAGCTTTGGTCAGGGCAACACCGGGGAGCTGTTTTTT. It codes for CASSFGQGNTGELFF.

This rearrangement joins TRBV9 to TRBJ2-3, with D perhaps matching TRBD2 (7 bases). There are 16 residues in the CDR3. CDR1 and CDR2 from the germline V gene are SGDLS and YYNGEE. V lost 2 bases, J lost 0 bases, and 13 bases lay in between. This chain's CDR3 is CASSVRGGSSTDTQYF. In DNA, the CDR3 is TGTGCCAGCAGCGTTAGGGGGGGTTCTAGCACAGATACGCAGTATTTT.

This clone was picked up many times. This chain connects TRBV4-1 to TRBJ1-5, with 8 bases aligning to TRBD1. The CDR3 is 15 residues long. Germline CDR1 reads MGHRA; CDR2 reads YSYEKL. V lost 2 bases to trimming and J lost 3 bases; unmatched junction nucleotides: 3. The CDR3 loop reads CASSQLGQVNQPQHF. The CDR3 coding sequence is TGCGCCAGCAGCCAATTGGGACAGGTCAATCAGCCCCAGCATTTT.

The CDR3 spells CASSPRDSLGETQYF. The CDR3 DNA reads as TGTGCCAGTAGTCCAAGGGACTCCCTGGGGGAGACCCAGTACTTC. J is TRBJ2-5 and V is TRBV19; maybe TRBD2 (6 bases). Germline lookup yields CDR1 LNHDA and CDR2 SQIVND (reference sequence). Trimming pared 5 bases from V and 5 bases from J, leaving 18 bases between. This CDR3 is 15 amino acids long.

The rearrangement joins TRBV29-1 to TRBJ2-7, with a possible D match to TRBD1 (6 bases). This CDR3 is 12 amino acids long. Germline lookup yields CDR1 SQVTM and CDR2 ANQGSEA. Trimming stripped 6 bases from V and 0 bases from J, with 9 bases between. CDR3 in amino acids: CSVAGASYEQYF. The CDR3, as DNA: TGCAGCGTAGCAGGGGCCTCCTACGAGCAGTACTTC.

The chain is built from TRBV2 and TRBJ2-7; TRBD1 is a possible D gene (5 bases). The length of the CDR3 is 14 residues. The V gene lost 2 bases and the J gene lost 3 bases, with 11 bases spanning the gap. Germline V gives CDR1 SNHLY, CDR2 FYNNEI. CDR3 residues: CASSEWGGGYEQYF. The CDR3 bases are TGTGCCAGCAGTGAATGGGGCGGTGGCTACGAGCAGTACTTC.

Note on this clone: As the CDR3 is not closed by the conserved phenylalanine or tryptophan, this likely results from a read error. CDR3 bases: TGTGCCAGCAGCCCCCGACAGCGAAACACTGAAGCTTTCTCT. It yields the protein CASSPRQRNTEAFS. This chain uses TRBV13 with TRBJ1-1; tentatively, D is TRBD1 (5 bases). This CDR3 contains 14 residues. The V gene lost 5 bases and the J gene lost 2 bases, with 12 bases spanning the gap. Germline values: CDR1 PRHDT, CDR2 FYEKMQ (reference sequence).

The J gene is TRBJ1-3, the V gene TRBV7-9, with 8 positions matching TRBD1. The junction had 2 bases not matched to a gene; V was cut back by 10 bases and J by 3 bases. The CDR3 covers 12 residues. Germline CDR1 reads SEHNR; CDR2 reads FQNEAQ (reference sequence). The CDR3, as DNA: TGTGCCACAGGGGGCAATGGAAACACCATATATTTT. Residues: CATGGNGNTIYF.

The chain is built from TRBV19 and TRBJ2-2, with TRBD1 as a possible D gene (6 bases). There are 15 residues in the CDR3. CDR1 LNHDA and CDR2 SQIVND come from the germline V gene (reference sequence). Trimming removed 6 bases at V and 1 base at J, with 12 bases between. The CDR3 bases are TGTGCCAGTAGCGAAAGGACAGTGAACACCGGGGAGCTGTTTTTT. Translating gives CASSERTVNTGELFF.

The J gene is TRBJ1-4, the V gene TRBV9, with a tentative D call TRBD1 (6 bases). The CDR3 is 16 residues long. Trimming shortened V by 0 bases and J by 8 bases, and 17 bases separated the two germline ends. The germline CDR1 and CDR2 sequences are SGDLS and YYNGEE. The CDR3, as DNA: TGTGCCAGCAGCGTAGGTGGGGGCAGGGGAGAGGAAAAACTGTTTTTT. This encodes CASSVGGGRGEEKLFF.

The CDR3 region has the DNA TGTGCCAGCAGCCCTAGGAGGGGAAACACCGGGGAGCTGTTTTTT. Translation: CASSPRRGNTGELFF. This chain uses TRBV11-3 with TRBJ2-2; a weak D match, TRBD2 (6 bases). V shed 5 bases and J shed 2 bases, with 12 bases lying between them. The CDR3 is made up of 15 amino acids. The germline V gene has CDR1 SGHNT and CDR2 YENEEA.

The chain uses TRBV7-9 and TRBJ2-3; 10 bases map to TRBD1. The trim removed 6 bases at V and 4 bases at J, leaving 7 bases unmatched. The CDR3 has 15 residues. Germline V gene lookup returns CDR1 SEHNR and CDR2 FQNEAQ (reference sequence). This CDR3 reads CASRAGTGASDTQYF. CDR3 sequence (DNA): TGTGCCAGCAGGGCCGGGACAGGGGCCTCAGATACGCAGTATTTT.

This clone was seen a single time. The rearrangement uses TRBV10-1 and TRBJ2-2, with D possibly TRBD2 on 6 matching bases. V gave up 6 bases and J gave up 7 bases, with 24 bases separating them. Germline CDR1 and CDR2: WNHNN and SYGVQD (reference sequence). The CDR3 is 17 residues long. For the CDR3, the DNA is TGCGCCAGCAGCGACCACGGGACTCCCGGAGGGATCGGGGAGCTGTTTTTT. It is translated as CASSDHGTPGGIGELFF.

The chain carries TRBV19 and TRBJ1-5; a possible D gene is TRBD1 (6 bases). Per germline, CDR1 LNHDA and CDR2 SQIVND (reference sequence). Trimming shortened V by 5 bases and J by 1 base, and 18 bases separated the two germline ends. This CDR3 has 17 residues. The CDR3 bases are TGTGCCAGTAGTGCCGATGGACAGCTTGGGAGCAATCAGCCCCAGCATTTT. It yields the protein CASSADGQLGSNQPQHF.

The chain carries TRBV30 and TRBJ1-4; no firm D call. The CDR3 has 12 amino acids. CDR1 and CDR2 from the germline V gene are GTSNPN and SVGIG (reference sequence). Trimming removed 2 bases from V and 10 bases from J, with 11 bases in between. The CDR3 reads CAWSQPVGKLFF. The CDR3 DNA follows: TGTGCCTGGAGTCAACCCGTCGGAAAACTGTTTTTT.

V is TRBV29-1 and J is TRBJ1-5; tentative D call: TRBD1 (5 bases). Germline V gives CDR1 SQVTM, CDR2 ANQGSEA. With 7 bases removed from V and 3 bases from J, the gap between germline ends came to 10 bases. The CDR3 runs to 12 residues. This CDR3 is CSAGQINQPQHF. CDR3 sequence (DNA): TGCAGCGCTGGACAAATCAATCAGCCCCAGCATTTT.